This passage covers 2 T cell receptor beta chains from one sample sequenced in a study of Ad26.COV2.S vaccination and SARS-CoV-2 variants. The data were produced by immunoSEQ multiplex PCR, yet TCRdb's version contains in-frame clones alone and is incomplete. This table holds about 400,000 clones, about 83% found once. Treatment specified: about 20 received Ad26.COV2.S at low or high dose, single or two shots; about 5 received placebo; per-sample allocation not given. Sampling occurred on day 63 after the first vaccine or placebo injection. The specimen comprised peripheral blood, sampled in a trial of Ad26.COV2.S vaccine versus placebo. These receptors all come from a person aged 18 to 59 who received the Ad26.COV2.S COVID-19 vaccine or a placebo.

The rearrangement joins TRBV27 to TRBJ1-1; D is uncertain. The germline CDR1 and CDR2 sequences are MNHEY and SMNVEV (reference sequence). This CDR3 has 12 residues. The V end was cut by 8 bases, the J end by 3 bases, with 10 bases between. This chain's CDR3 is CASQGWDTEAFF. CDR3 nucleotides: TGTGCCAGCCAAGGCTGGGACACTGAAGCTTTCTTT.

The CDR3 sequence: CASSRQLAGGQETQYF. The DNA of the CDR3 is TGCGCCAGCAGCCGGCAACTAGCGGGGGGGCAAGAGACCCAGTACTTC. The rearrangement joins TRBV4-3 to TRBJ2-5; the match to TRBD2 covers 13 bases. The trim removed 4 bases at V and 2 bases at J, leaving 4 bases unmatched. CDR1 is LGHNA, CDR2 YSLEER, per germline. This CDR3 is 16 amino acids long.